This entry concerns a single T cell receptor (beta chain). The sample is drawn from a study of T cells in Graves' hyperthyroidism and ophthalmopathy. RNA transcripts gave rise to amplified TCR beta CDR3 regions. The HTBI primer set served for first-round RT-PCR of the TCR CDR3. TCRdb passed the multiplex PCR reads through MiXCR, listing each CDR3 protein once. The sample includes approximately 720,000 distinct CDR3 sequences, approximately 18% seen only once; the top ten take around 15%. The V gene end was trimmed by 5 bases and the J gene end by 8 bases; junction bases not matched to a gene: 9. CDR1 and CDR2 (germline): DFQATT, SNEGSKA (reference sequence). The CDR3 spans 15 residues.

This receptor was taken from a woman aged 45 to 65 with Graves' hyperthyroidism that later progressed to Graves' ophthalmopathy. The source material was blood. The chain recombines TRBV20-1 with TRBJ1-6; the match to TRBD1 covers 10 bases. CDR3 residues: CSAQTGGAGHSPLHF. The CDR3 DNA reads as TGCAGTGCTCAGACAGGGGGCGCTGGGCATTCACCCCTCCACTTT.